This is a list of T cell receptor beta chains from one sample in a study of cytomegalovirus exposure and HLA in healthy donors. Profiled with immunoSEQ multiplex PCR; TCRdb holds only in-frame clones, not every one. The sample consists of 90,000 to 120,000 clones, about 85% of them appearing once. The sample comprised PBMCs. The receptor set was obtained from a man younger than 40 in good health and CMV-seronegative. CDR3s include the opening cysteine and the closing phenylalanine or tryptophan. The order of the fields is CDR3 length, V gene, clone size, D gene, J gene, CDR3 DNA, CDR3 protein. A D gene is named only where the DNA matches it firmly. Not every row has a clone size; where given, it reads once, few, many or a size class.

cdr3_length: 14
v_call: TRBV25-1
clone_size: NA
d_call: TRBD1
j_call: TRBJ2-7
cdr3_nt: TGTGCCAGCAGACAACAGGGGAGCTCCTACGAGCAGTACTTC
cdr3_aa: CASRQQGSSYEQYF

cdr3_length: 14
v_call: TRBV9
clone_size: NA
d_call: TRBD1
j_call: TRBJ1-2
cdr3_nt: TGTGCCAGCAGCCCCGGGACAGGGAGCTATGGCTACACCTTC
cdr3_aa: CASSPGTGSYGYTF

cdr3_length: 14
v_call: TRBV2
clone_size: NA
d_call: NA
j_call: TRBJ1-1
cdr3_nt: TGTGCCAGCAGTGAACGGAGGACGGGGACTGAAGCTTTCTTT
cdr3_aa: CASSERRTGTEAFF

cdr3_length: 14
v_call: TRBV11-2
clone_size: NA
d_call: TRBD1
j_call: TRBJ2-7
cdr3_nt: TGTGCCAGCAGCTTTGGACAGGGCTCCTACGAGCAGTACTTC
cdr3_aa: CASSFGQGSYEQYF

cdr3_length: 14
v_call: TRBV6-1
clone_size: NA
d_call: TRBD1
j_call: TRBJ1-1
cdr3_nt: TGTGCCAGCAGGAAGGGGACAGGGCACACTGAAGCTTTCTTT
cdr3_aa: CASRKGTGHTEAFF

cdr3_length: 15
v_call: TRBV30
clone_size: NA
d_call: TRBD1
j_call: TRBJ2-7
cdr3_nt: TGTGCCTGGAGTCCCCGGGACAGGGACCCCTACGAGCAGTACTTC
cdr3_aa: CAWSPRDRDPYEQYF

cdr3_length: 15
v_call: TRBV27
clone_size: NA
d_call: TRBD2
j_call: TRBJ2-5
cdr3_nt: TGTGCCAGCAGTCAAGTAGCGGGAGAGGGAGAGACCCAGTACTTC
cdr3_aa: CASSQVAGEGETQYF

cdr3_length: 13
v_call: TRBV5-5
clone_size: NA
d_call: NA
j_call: TRBJ2-3
cdr3_nt: TGTGCCAGCAGGCCTGGGGGCGCAGATACGCAGTATTTT
cdr3_aa: CASRPGGADTQYF

cdr3_length: 12
v_call: TRBV11-2
clone_size: NA
d_call: NA
j_call: TRBJ1-1
cdr3_nt: TGTGCCAGCAGCGACTCATACCTTAAAGCTTTCTTT
cdr3_aa: CASSDSYLKAFF

cdr3_length: 16
v_call: TRBV7-9
clone_size: NA
d_call: TRBD2
j_call: TRBJ2-1
cdr3_nt: TGTGCCAGCAGCACAGATGCGACTAGCGGGTACGATGAGCAGTTCTTC
cdr3_aa: CASSTDATSGYDEQFF

cdr3_length: 15
v_call: TRBV15
clone_size: NA
d_call: NA
j_call: TRBJ1-4
cdr3_nt: TGTGCCACCAGCAGAGATCGACAGGAAGGGGAAAAACTGTTTTTT
cdr3_aa: CATSRDRQEGEKLFF

cdr3_length: 14
v_call: TRBV25-1
clone_size: NA
d_call: TRBD1
j_call: TRBJ1-2
cdr3_nt: TGTGCCAGCACCCAAGGACAGGGGTCCTATGGCTACACCTTC
cdr3_aa: CASTQGQGSYGYTF

cdr3_length: 15
v_call: TRBV9
clone_size: NA
d_call: NA
j_call: TRBJ1-3
cdr3_nt: TGTGCCAGCAGCGTAGACCCAGACTCTGGAAACACCATATATTTT
cdr3_aa: CASSVDPDSGNTIYF

cdr3_length: 12
v_call: TRBV5-1
clone_size: NA
d_call: NA
j_call: TRBJ2-3
cdr3_nt: TGCGCCAGCAATACAGGTGGAGATACGCAGTATTTT
cdr3_aa: CASNTGGDTQYF

cdr3_length: 13
v_call: TRBV5-6
clone_size: NA
d_call: TRBD1
j_call: TRBJ2-7
cdr3_nt: TGTGCCAGCAGCTTGGGGACAGGGTACGAGCAGTACTTC
cdr3_aa: CASSLGTGYEQYF

cdr3_length: 19
v_call: TRBV5-1
clone_size: NA
d_call: NA
j_call: TRBJ2-5
cdr3_nt: TGCGCCAGCAGCCTTGCCTTAACCGGGCCCCGCGGCGGGGTTGAGACCCAGTACTTC
cdr3_aa: CASSLALTGPRGGVETQYF

cdr3_length: 15
v_call: TRBV4-2
clone_size: NA
d_call: NA
j_call: TRBJ1-4
cdr3_nt: TGTGCCAGCAGCCGCTCTCGGGGTACGAATGAAAAACTGTTTTTT
cdr3_aa: CASSRSRGTNEKLFF

cdr3_length: 13
v_call: TRBV19
clone_size: NA
d_call: TRBD1
j_call: TRBJ1-1
cdr3_nt: TGTGCCAGTAGTACCGGACAGGGCTCGGACGCTTTCTTT
cdr3_aa: CASSTGQGSDAFF

cdr3_length: 14
v_call: TRBV18
clone_size: NA
d_call: TRBD1
j_call: TRBJ2-7
cdr3_nt: TGTGCCAGCTCACTTCACAGGGGTCCAGGGGAGCAGTACTTC
cdr3_aa: CASSLHRGPGEQYF

cdr3_length: 14
v_call: TRBV25-1
clone_size: NA
d_call: TRBD2
j_call: TRBJ2-7
cdr3_nt: TGTGCCAGCATTCTAGCGGGAGGGTGGCGCGAGCAGTACTTC
cdr3_aa: CASILAGGWREQYF

cdr3_length: 13
v_call: TRBV27
clone_size: once
d_call: NA
j_call: TRBJ2-7
cdr3_nt: TGTGCCAGCAGTTCCCCGGGATACCCCCACCAGTACTTC
cdr3_aa: CASSSPGYPHQYF

cdr3_length: 16
v_call: TRBV15
clone_size: NA
d_call: TRBD1
j_call: TRBJ2-3
cdr3_nt: TGTGCCACCAGCATGGACAGGGGGCTGAACACAGATACGCAGTATTTT
cdr3_aa: CATSMDRGLNTDTQYF

cdr3_length: 17
v_call: TRBV5-4
clone_size: once
d_call: TRBD2
j_call: TRBJ2-1
cdr3_nt: TGTGCCAGCAGCCTGACTCTTCTAGCGGAGGGCCTGAATGAGCAGTTCTTC
cdr3_aa: CASSLTLLAEGLNEQFF

cdr3_length: 15
v_call: TRBV29-1
clone_size: NA
d_call: NA
j_call: TRBJ1-1
cdr3_nt: TGCAGCGTTTCCCTCTATTTCCCTATGAACACTGAAGCTTTCTTT
cdr3_aa: CSVSLYFPMNTEAFF

cdr3_length: 15
v_call: TRBV5-1
clone_size: NA
d_call: TRBD1
j_call: TRBJ1-4
cdr3_nt: TGCGCCAGCAGCTTGGGGGGACAGGGCCCTGAAAAACTGTTTTTT
cdr3_aa: CASSLGGQGPEKLFF

cdr3_length: 14
v_call: TRBV5-1
clone_size: NA
d_call: TRBD2
j_call: TRBJ2-3
cdr3_nt: TGCGCCAGCAGGGAGACTAGCGAAAGAGATACGCAGTATTTT
cdr3_aa: CASRETSERDTQYF

cdr3_length: 16
v_call: TRBV6-1
clone_size: NA
d_call: TRBD1
j_call: TRBJ1-1
cdr3_nt: TGTGCCAGCAGTGAGACCGTGGGACAGGGGTCCACTGAAGCTTTCTTT
cdr3_aa: CASSETVGQGSTEAFF

cdr3_length: 13
v_call: TRBV30
clone_size: NA
d_call: NA
j_call: TRBJ2-7
cdr3_nt: TGTGCCTTACTAACCCGGGACTCGTACGAGCAGTACTTC
cdr3_aa: CALLTRDSYEQYF

cdr3_length: 15
v_call: TRBV6-5
clone_size: NA
d_call: TRBD2
j_call: TRBJ2-3
cdr3_nt: TGTGCCAGCAGCCTCACTAGCGACAGCACAGATACGCAGTATTTT
cdr3_aa: CASSLTSDSTDTQYF

cdr3_length: 18
v_call: TRBV7-2
clone_size: few
d_call: TRBD2
j_call: TRBJ2-1
cdr3_nt: TGTGCCAGCAGCTTAAGGCTAGCGGGGGGATCTCGCTACAATGAGCAGTTCTTC
cdr3_aa: CASSLRLAGGSRYNEQFF

cdr3_length: 14
v_call: TRBV30
clone_size: NA
d_call: NA
j_call: TRBJ2-1
cdr3_nt: TGTGCCTGGAGTGGTTTCAGCTCCTACAATGAGCAGTTCTTC
cdr3_aa: CAWSGFSSYNEQFF

cdr3_length: 17
v_call: TRBV4-1
clone_size: NA
d_call: TRBD2
j_call: TRBJ2-5
cdr3_nt: TGCGCCAGCAGCCCCCTGGGTCTAGCGGGAGATCGAGAGACCCAGTACTTC
cdr3_aa: CASSPLGLAGDRETQYF

cdr3_length: 15
v_call: TRBV7-2
clone_size: NA
d_call: TRBD2
j_call: TRBJ2-7
cdr3_nt: TGTGCCAGCAGATTAGGACTAGCGGGAGACTACGAGCAGTACTTC
cdr3_aa: CASRLGLAGDYEQYF

cdr3_length: 15
v_call: TRBV6-1
clone_size: NA
d_call: NA
j_call: TRBJ1-4
cdr3_nt: TGTGCCAGCAGTGAAAGGACAAATGCTAATGAAAAACTGTTTTTT
cdr3_aa: CASSERTNANEKLFF

cdr3_length: 13
v_call: TRBV6-1
clone_size: NA
d_call: TRBD1
j_call: TRBJ2-5
cdr3_nt: TGTGCCAGCAGTGGACAGGGAAGAGAGACCCAGTACTTC
cdr3_aa: CASSGQGRETQYF

cdr3_length: 14
v_call: TRBV7-7
clone_size: NA
d_call: NA
j_call: TRBJ2-5
cdr3_nt: TGTGCTAGCAGCTTAAGGGTCGGCGGGGAGACCCAGTACTTC
cdr3_aa: CASSLRVGGETQYF

cdr3_length: 12
v_call: TRBV5-1
clone_size: once
d_call: NA
j_call: TRBJ1-2
cdr3_nt: TGCGCCAGCAGCTTCCCAGATTTCGGCTACACCTTC
cdr3_aa: CASSFPDFGYTF

cdr3_length: 15
v_call: TRBV25-1
clone_size: NA
d_call: NA
j_call: TRBJ1-6
cdr3_nt: TGTGCCAGCAGTGAATTGACAGCCTATAATTCACCCCTCCACTTT
cdr3_aa: CASSELTAYNSPLHF

cdr3_length: 13
v_call: TRBV30
clone_size: NA
d_call: NA
j_call: TRBJ2-7
cdr3_nt: TGTGCCTGGAGTATCGGTGATTCCTACGAGCAGTACTTC
cdr3_aa: CAWSIGDSYEQYF

cdr3_length: 15
v_call: TRBV29-1
clone_size: NA
d_call: TRBD2
j_call: TRBJ2-3
cdr3_nt: TGCAGCGGAAGCGGGGGGGGCCATAGCACAGATACGCAGTATTTT
cdr3_aa: CSGSGGGHSTDTQYF

cdr3_length: 14
v_call: TRBV7-9
clone_size: NA
d_call: TRBD1
j_call: TRBJ1-3
cdr3_nt: TGTGCCAGCAGCCGAACAGGGGCGGAAAACACCATATATTTT
cdr3_aa: CASSRTGAENTIYF

cdr3_length: 13
v_call: TRBV28
clone_size: NA
d_call: TRBD2
j_call: TRBJ2-7
cdr3_nt: TGTGCCAGCAGCTCCGGGGGGGTCCACGAGCAGTACTTC
cdr3_aa: CASSSGGVHEQYF

cdr3_length: 16
v_call: TRBV2
clone_size: NA
d_call: NA
j_call: TRBJ2-2
cdr3_nt: TGTGCCAGCAGTGATGGCCGGGACTCTCCAACCGGGGAGCTGTTTTTT
cdr3_aa: CASSDGRDSPTGELFF

cdr3_length: 14
v_call: TRBV5-1
clone_size: NA
d_call: TRBD1
j_call: TRBJ2-7
cdr3_nt: TGCGCCAGCAGACGCGGACAGGGGGCCTACGAGCAGTACTTC
cdr3_aa: CASRRGQGAYEQYF

cdr3_length: 14
v_call: TRBV5-1
clone_size: NA
d_call: TRBD2
j_call: TRBJ2-3
cdr3_nt: TGCGCCAGCAGCGCAGGACTAGCAACAGATACGCAGTATTTT
cdr3_aa: CASSAGLATDTQYF

cdr3_length: 14
v_call: TRBV5-1
clone_size: NA
d_call: TRBD1
j_call: TRBJ1-2
cdr3_nt: TGCGCCAGCAGGGGGGGACAGGGGGCCCATGGCTACACCTTC
cdr3_aa: CASRGGQGAHGYTF

cdr3_length: 15
v_call: TRBV12-5
clone_size: NA
d_call: TRBD1
j_call: TRBJ1-1
cdr3_nt: TGTGCTAGTGGGGACGGACAGGGCAAGAACACTGAAGCTTTCTTT
cdr3_aa: CASGDGQGKNTEAFF

cdr3_length: 13
v_call: TRBV5-1
clone_size: NA
d_call: NA
j_call: TRBJ1-1
cdr3_nt: TGCGCCAGCAGCACAGGACAGTACACTGAAGCTTTCTTT
cdr3_aa: CASSTGQYTEAFF

cdr3_length: 14
v_call: TRBV5-1
clone_size: NA
d_call: TRBD1
j_call: TRBJ1-3
cdr3_nt: TGCGCCAGCAGCCCGACAGGGGATTGGAACACCATATATTTT
cdr3_aa: CASSPTGDWNTIYF

cdr3_length: 18
v_call: TRBV4-1
clone_size: NA
d_call: TRBD2
j_call: TRBJ2-5
cdr3_nt: TGCGCCAGCAGCCCCCTTGGGACTAGCGGGGGGAGGGGAGAGACCCAGTACTTC
cdr3_aa: CASSPLGTSGGRGETQYF

cdr3_length: 16
v_call: TRBV11-2
clone_size: NA
d_call: TRBD2
j_call: TRBJ2-7
cdr3_nt: TGTGCCAGCAGCCGTCGGACTAGCGGGACCCCCTACGAGCAGTACTTC
cdr3_aa: CASSRRTSGTPYEQYF

cdr3_length: 13
v_call: TRBV4-1
clone_size: NA
d_call: TRBD2
j_call: TRBJ2-1
cdr3_nt: TGCGCCAGCAGAGGACTAGCGGGGGGGGAGCAGTTCTTC
cdr3_aa: CASRGLAGGEQFF

cdr3_length: 13
v_call: TRBV11-3
clone_size: NA
d_call: NA
j_call: TRBJ2-1
cdr3_nt: TGTGCCAGCAGCTCCCTCCCCTACAATGAGCAGTTCTTC
cdr3_aa: CASSSLPYNEQFF

cdr3_length: 15
v_call: TRBV19
clone_size: NA
d_call: NA
j_call: TRBJ2-1
cdr3_nt: TGTGCCAGTAGCCTGAAGGGTAGCGGACACAATGAGCAGTTCTTC
cdr3_aa: CASSLKGSGHNEQFF

cdr3_length: 15
v_call: TRBV7-2
clone_size: NA
d_call: TRBD1
j_call: TRBJ1-2
cdr3_nt: TGTGCCAGCAGCTCCCCCCGAGGGACAGGGTTTCGCTACACCTTC
cdr3_aa: CASSSPRGTGFRYTF

cdr3_length: 13
v_call: TRBV5-6
clone_size: NA
d_call: NA
j_call: TRBJ2-5
cdr3_nt: TGTGCCAGCAGCTTGGAACGGCAAGAGACCCAGTACTTC
cdr3_aa: CASSLERQETQYF

cdr3_length: 14
v_call: TRBV29-1
clone_size: NA
d_call: NA
j_call: TRBJ2-4
cdr3_nt: TGCAGCTCGGATGCGGGACTGAGGAAGAGCATTCAGTACTTC
cdr3_aa: CSSDAGLRKSIQYF

cdr3_length: 17
v_call: TRBV6-4
clone_size: NA
d_call: TRBD2
j_call: TRBJ2-3
cdr3_nt: TGTGCCAGCAGTGACTACGGGACTAGCGGAGGGGTGGATACGCAGTATTTT
cdr3_aa: CASSDYGTSGGVDTQYF